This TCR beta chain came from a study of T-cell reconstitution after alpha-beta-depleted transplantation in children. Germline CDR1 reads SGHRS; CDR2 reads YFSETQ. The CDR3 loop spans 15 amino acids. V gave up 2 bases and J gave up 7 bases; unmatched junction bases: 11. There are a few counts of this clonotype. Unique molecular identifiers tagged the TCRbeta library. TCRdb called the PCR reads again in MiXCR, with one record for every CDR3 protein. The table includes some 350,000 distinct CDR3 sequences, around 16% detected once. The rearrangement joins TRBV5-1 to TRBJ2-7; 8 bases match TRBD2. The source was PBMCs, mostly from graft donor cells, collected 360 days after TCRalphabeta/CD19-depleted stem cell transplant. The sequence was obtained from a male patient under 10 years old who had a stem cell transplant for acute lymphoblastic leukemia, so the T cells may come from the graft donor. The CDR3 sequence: CASSFSGEDLEEQYF. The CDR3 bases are TGCGCCAGCAGCTTTAGCGGGGAAGATCTGGAGGAGCAGTACTTC.